This T cell receptor beta chain was found in a study of blood T cell repertoires in COVID-19 (dated by TCRdb to 2018 to 2021). Regarding the complete study: Samples from collaborators originated in the United States, Italy and Spain and spanned both the acute and convalescent phases of COVID-19. The prospective study material was composed of cDNA or gDNA derived from T cells, B-cell-depleted T cells, or PBMCs. Deeply sampled blood TCRbeta repertoires from subjects exposed to, actively infected with, or recovered from COVID-19 were included in the dataset. A freely available public database, intended as a resource for researchers studying the immune response to SARS-CoV-2, is where the repertoires were released. Samples came from the ongoing ImmuneRACE study (first 160 participants) plus 1,254 subjects from 6 global collaborators. Sample metadata almost always included a de-identified subject ID, COVID-19 status, age in years and sex. Where HLA class I and class II types were available, the types were taken from metadata supplied by the sample provider, not from assay-based typing.

TCRbeta CDR3 regions were amplified from genomic DNA by means of the immunoSEQ Assay, a bias-controlled multiplex PCR. As for the original processing: The number of nucleated cells in each sample was estimated by amplification of reference gene primers within the assay. To quantify the absolute abundance of each unique TCRbeta CDR3 rearrangement, sequence reads were collapsed and filtered. For each sample, productive Simpson clonality was calculated as the square root of Simpson's diversity index over productive rearrangements. The table was pulled from immuneACCESS by TCRdb, which kept in-frame rearrangements only. Such tables lose some clones; where checked, under half of the loss comes from unresolved V genes, and the rest has no known cause. V and J calls and clone size follow that table, whereas D and trimming were derived from the DNA. For this sample there are about 370,000 clones; roughly nine tenths appear just once. Less than 1.2% of the sample goes to the ten largest clones.

In the case of this clone: Its antigen is currently not known. No base quality values were provided; no much bigger clone lies one nucleotide off.

In the prospective study, participants were roughly 18 to 100 years old, resided in under 30 geographic areas of the United States, and were enrolled through a virtual design. To assign participants to cohorts, the prospective study relied on clinical history that participants themselves reported in a screening survey and a study questionnaire. For ImmuneRACE Cohort 3, a participant was defined as recovered based on two consecutive negative NP/OP PCR tests, clearance by a healthcare professional, or resolution of symptoms. Mobile phlebotomists in the prospective study collected whole blood, serum and a nasopharyngeal or oropharyngeal swab from every participant. Over an approximately 2-month period, participants in the prospective study had the option of providing additional blood draws and questionnaires. Before DNA extraction, prospective study blood samples were shipped either frozen or at room temperature.

Beyond this particular receptor, the publication reports: How much clinical and demographic metadata was included differed by source and by participant, and the metadata was provided uncurated.

Source material: PBMCs or T cells enriched from blood (not recorded which). This receptor was taken from a man aged 18-30 years who had recovered from COVID-19.

The DNA sequence is as follows: TGTGCCATCGGAGCCGCCCAAGAGGGAACGGAAGCTTTCTTT. This sequence encodes CAIGAAQEGTEAFF. The chain is assembled from TRBV10-3 and TRBJ1-1, with an unclear D gene assignment. Deletion took 8 bases off V and 8 bases off J, with a span of 21 bases between the germline ends. The CDR3 runs 14 amino acids, cysteine and phenylalanine included. The only DNA kept is the CDR3, 42 bases in frame from the first base. The germline V gene supplies CDR1 ENHRY and CDR2 SYGVKD.